This record looks at one T cell receptor (beta chain) sequence and its context. This clonotype was seen more than once but under ten times. There is no known antigen for this receptor. Within one base of it there is no much larger clone, and no base qualities were kept. The data were obtained in a study of vaccination and CD4 T cells after COVID-19 (dated by TCRdb to 2021 to 2024). Regarding the study in general: SARS-CoV-2 positivity had been established in the convalescent patients by nasal swab PCR, and mild disease was recorded in several of these patients and severe disease in one. Participants received two doses of either the Pfizer-BioNTech BNT162b2 vaccine (n=8) or the Moderna mRNA-1273 vaccine (n=2). In roughly nine COVID-19 convalescent patients and a handful of infection-naive healthy vaccine recipients, the spike-specific CD4+ TCR repertoire before mRNA vaccination was compared with the repertoire after mRNA vaccination. Post-COVID blood samples were collected from convalescent patients a median of roughly 100 days after diagnosis, with a range of about 30 to 161 days. The time from the second vaccine dose to post-vaccine blood sampling had a median of 72 days and ranged from roughly 13 to 241 days. The cultures were stimulated with overlapping spike peptide pools from SARS-CoV-2 and from the common cold coronaviruses HCoV-NL63, HCoV-OC43 and HCoV-229E. The convalescent cohort comprised six males and four females, including two Hispanic individuals, seven Caucasians, two Asians and one multiracial person. Control cultures received a CEFX viral epitope pool as the positive control, an HIV-1 Nef peptide pool as the negative control, or no peptide. Beyond this particular receptor, the publication reports: Relatively few convalescent patients were included in the study, and early timepoints after natural infection were not analyzed. Of the vaccine-specific clones in convalescent patients, 304 of 307, or nearly all, reacted only to SARS-CoV-2 spike and did not cross-react with common cold coronaviruses. The median count of SARS-CoV-2-reactive clonotypes went up from 20 to 25 after infection to approximately 40 after vaccination, although the change was not significant. In convalescent patients, a median around 89% of post-vaccine SARS-CoV-2-reactive clones were detected only after vaccination, suggesting vaccine-specific priming.

Receptor libraries were prepared by PCR. At the Johns Hopkins FTIC core, DNA from the cultured CD4+ T cells underwent TCR sequencing with the Oncomine TCR Beta short-read assay. The QIAamp micro DNA kit was used to extract genomic DNA from the cultured CD4+ T cells. Oncomine TCR Beta libraries from cultured CD4+ T cells were pooled using unique dual indexes and sequenced on an Illumina iSeq 100. The original pipeline was this. Non-productive sequences were removed, and CDR3s that did not start with C, did not end with F or W, or were shorter than 7 amino acids were discarded. Antigen-specific clonotypes were identified with the MANAFEST web application by comparing peptide-stimulated wells with reference and other culture wells. An FDR below 0.05, an odds ratio above 5, and a productive frequency above 0.1% in at least two of three replicate wells were required for clones to be considered positive. Cross-reactive clonotypes were defined as significantly expanded in both SARS-CoV-2 spike wells and at least one common cold coronavirus spike condition. Using R version 3.6.1, CDR3 homology was evaluated through Levenshtein distances (stringdist) along with unrooted phylogenetic trees (ape). TCRdb cleaned the public reads at Q25 with fastp, built clones with MiXCR and kept in-frame beta chains. Each entry merges the rows of one CDR3 protein and shows their most common DNA and genes. These V and J calls originate from TCRdb's pipeline instead of the authors' own analysis. Here the sample has over 20,000 distinct CDR3 sequences; nearly 50% occur a single time. The biggest ten clones account for about 5% of the sample.

This specimen's treatment or condition label, per the study, means: roughly 10-day PBMC culture with coronavirus spike peptide pools or control peptides (ViraFEST assay). To expand antigen-specific T cells with peptide pools and then pick out the expanded clonotypes through TCR sequencing, the study relied on the ViraFEST assay. The convalescent patients' positive SARS-CoV-2 PCR tests fell between March and December 2020, which was before the Alpha, Beta and Delta variants emerged in the United States. Each well held approximately 2 million PBMCs cultured in IMDM containing about 5% human AB serum and roughly 10 IU/ml IL-2, with 10 ug/ml peptide pools added. Half of the culture medium was replaced with fresh IL-2-containing medium on days 3 and 7. CD4+ T cells were isolated after roughly eleven days of culture through negative selection using the EasySep CD4+ T cell isolation kit. Ficoll-Paque Plus gradient centrifugation was used to isolate PBMCs from whole blood, and the isolated PBMCs were then either used fresh or cryopreserved at -140C. Triplicate wells were generally used for each culture condition.

The CDR3 goes from the cysteine to the phenylalanine over 16 residues. Left in the record is the CDR3 DNA by itself, 48 bases read in frame from the first base. CDR1 and CDR2, per the germline V gene, are SGHVS and FQNEAQ. Trimming costs V 2 bases and J 2 bases, and their ends lie 14 bases apart. The clonotype comes from a human donor who had recovered from COVID-19. The receptor chain draws on TRBV7-8 and TRBJ2-3; tentative D gene TRBD1, with 6 bases matching. Specimen: CD4+ T cells from blood, cultured in vitro. The nucleotides read TGTGCCAGCAGCTTACGCACAGGGCGAAACACAGATACGCAGTATTTT. This translates into CASSLRTGRNTDTQYF. Reference TRBV7-8 and TRBJ2-3 proteins supply the regions before and after the CDR3; the full variable domain is: GAGVSQSPRYKVAKRGQDVALRCDPISGHVSLFWYQQALGQGPEFLTYFQNEAQLDKSGLPSDRFFAERPEGSVSTLKIQRTQQEDSAVYLCASSLRTGRNTDTQYFGPGTRLTVL.